This T cell receptor beta chain is from a study of blood T cell repertoires in COVID-19. In the authors' workflow: For nucleated cells, counts were estimated from reference gene primer amplification. Repertoires were generated with immunoSEQ multiplex PCR, while TCRdb's copy carries only in-frame clones and drops some. Clone size and the V and J calls come from that table; the DNA yielded D and trimming. The table records approximately 360,000 clones, roughly four fifths of them present only once. Grouping used clinical history reported by participants in a survey and questionnaire. In Cohort 3, a recovered donor had either two negative PCRs, clearance, or symptom resolution. This clonotype originated in a woman aged 45-65 years who had recovered from COVID-19. The sequenced sample consisted of PBMCs or T cells enriched from blood (not recorded which).

The CDR3 coding sequence is TGTGCCAGCAAATACTTCGGGACAGGCACAGATACGCAGTATTTT. Translated: CASKYFGTGTDTQYF. The chain links TRBV6-5 to TRBJ2-3; 7 nucleotides align to TRBD1. This CDR3 is 15 amino acids long. CDR1 and CDR2 from the germline V gene are MNHEY and SVGAGI. The V and J ends lost 7 bases and 1 base, in that order; junction bases with no gene match: 8.